These 22 T cell receptor beta chains came from one sample sequenced in a study of blood T cell repertoires in COVID-19. Clones were sequenced by immunoSEQ multiplex PCR, and TCRdb holds only the in-frame ones, with some missing. In the table there are around 250,000 clones, approximately 90% of which are singletons. The specimen sequenced was PBMCs or T cells enriched from blood (not recorded which). The receptors originated from a man aged 35 to 55 who had been exposed to COVID-19.

This chain connects TRBV9 to TRBJ2-1; the match to TRBD2 covers 8 bases. Trimming took 4 bases from V and 8 from J; bases not matched to a gene: 11. The CDR3 has 15 residues. Germline lookup yields CDR1 SGDLS and CDR2 YYNGEE. CDR3 region: CASSQAGVPVDEQFF. DNA for the CDR3: TGTGCCAGCAGCCAAGCGGGAGTTCCGGTGGATGAGCAGTTCTTC.

This rearrangement joins TRBV4-1 to TRBJ2-2; D might be TRBD1 (5 bases). Germline CDR1 and CDR2: MGHRA and YSYEKL. This CDR3 spans 17 amino acids. Trimming stripped 0 bases from V and 5 bases from J, with 16 bases between. The CDR3 spells CASSQDGAGVRTGELFF. The CDR3 DNA sequence: TGCGCCAGCAGCCAAGATGGGGCAGGAGTGAGGACCGGGGAGCTGTTTTTT.

V gene TRBV28 combines with J gene TRBJ1-1, with D maybe TRBD1 (6 bases). Germline CDR1 reads MDHEN; CDR2 reads SYDVKM. V was clipped by 10 bases and J by 8 bases, with 20 bases between them. The CDR3 has 13 residues. DNA of the CDR3: TGTGCCACCAAAAACGGGGGGCGGATCGAAGCTTTCTTT. It yields the protein CATKNGGRIEAFF.

CDR3 loop: CASSQDVLAGPSSYNEQFF. CDR3 nucleotide sequence: TGCGCCAGCAGCCAAGACGTGCTAGCGGGCCCGAGCTCCTACAATGAGCAGTTCTTC. V gene TRBV4-1 combines with J gene TRBJ2-1; 8 nucleotides align to TRBD2. CDR3 length equals 19 residues. V dropped 0 bases and J dropped 0; count of bases not matched to a gene: 10. Germline lookup yields CDR1 MGHRA and CDR2 YSYEKL.

This chain joins TRBV5-1 and TRBJ2-3; the match to TRBD2 covers 12 bases. The CDR3 runs to 17 residues. The germline gives CDR1 SGHRS, CDR2 YFSETQ. Trimming cost V 4 bases and J 4 bases; bases outside gene matches: 10. CDR3 protein: CASSISPSGGAPDTQYF. CDR3 nucleotide sequence: TGCGCCAGCAGCATCAGCCCTAGCGGGGGGGCTCCAGATACGCAGTATTTT.

The rearrangement links TRBV19 to TRBJ1-5; 7 bases match TRBD1. CDR3 length equals 13 residues. Germline CDR1 LNHDA, CDR2 SQIVND (reference sequence). The J segment lost 5 bases and the V segment lost 6 bases, leaving 4 bases of the junction unmatched. CDR3 DNA: TGTGCCAGTAGCCGGGACAGAGATCAGCCCCAGCATTTT. This encodes CASSRDRDQPQHF.

The chain has TRBV2 and TRBJ1-3; a weak D match, TRBD1 (6 bases). Trimming stripped 6 bases from V and 0 bases from J, with 15 bases between. Germline V gives CDR1 SNHLY, CDR2 FYNNEI. There are 16 residues in the CDR3. The CDR3 loop is CASRDISDSSGNTIYF. CDR3 DNA: TGTGCCAGCAGAGATATATCGGACAGCTCTGGAAACACCATATATTTT. Full variable domain (outside the CDR3, taken from reference TRBV2 and TRBJ1-3): EPEVTQTPSHQVTQMGQEVILRCVPISNHLYFYWYRQILGQKVEFLVSFYNNEISEKSEIFDDQFSVERPDGSNFTLKIRSTKLEDSAMYFCASRDISDSSGNTIYFGEGSWLTVV.

The J gene is TRBJ2-1, the V gene TRBV19, with 8 bases that match TRBD2. V gave up 1 base and J gave up 4 bases; unmatched junction bases: 18. The CDR3 loop spans 20 amino acids. CDR1 is LNHDA, CDR2 SQIVND, per germline (reference sequence). The CDR3 region is CASSIVFVGIAGTRYNEQFF. The CDR3 coding sequence is TGTGCCAGTAGTATAGTTTTCGTGGGAATAGCGGGAACCCGATACAATGAGCAGTTCTTC.

V usage is TRBV23-1 and J usage is TRBJ1-4; D might be TRBD1 (6 bases). TRBV23-1 is an ORF; its function is uncertain. This CDR3 has 12 amino acids. Trimming left V 6 bases short and J 8 bases short, with 10 bases between. CDR3 sequence (DNA): TGCGCCAGCAGGACAGGAATAGAAAAACTGTTTTTT. It specifies CASRTGIEKLFF.

The rearrangement uses TRBV9 and TRBJ2-5, with TRBD2 matching over 7 bases. Germline values: CDR1 SGDLS, CDR2 YYNGEE. Germline trimming cut 2 bases from V and 5 bases from J; bases unmatched to any gene: 9. CDR3 length equals 15 residues. The CDR3 sequence is CASSVDPGAGETQYF. The CDR3 DNA reads TGTGCCAGCAGCGTCGACCCGGGAGCGGGGGAGACCCAGTACTTC.

The gene calls are TRBV30 and TRBJ1-5; the D gene is possibly TRBD1 (5 bases). CDR3 size: 14 residues. The ends were cut back, 1 base at V and 7 bases at J, with 14 bases in the middle. Germline loops: CDR1 GTSNPN, CDR2 SVGIG (reference sequence). The CDR3, as DNA: TGTGCCTGGAGTGGGACAAACGTCCAACAGCCCCAGCATTTT. This gives the protein CAWSGTNVQQPQHF.

The chain couples TRBV11-3 to TRBJ2-7, with 11 bases lining up with TRBD1. The CDR3 is 16 residues long. With V trimmed by 1 base and J by 5 bases, 7 bases remained unmatched. Germline V gene lookup returns CDR1 SGHNT and CDR2 YENEEA. CDR3 amino acids: CASSLGRGQGDDEQYF. Here the CDR3 DNA reads TGTGCCAGCAGCTTAGGGCGGGGACAGGGGGATGACGAGCAGTACTTC.

The rearrangement uses TRBV3-1 (or the pseudogene TRBV3-2) and TRBJ2-1, with TRBD1 matching over 10 bases. V dropped 4 bases and J dropped 5; count of bases not matched to a gene: 5. Germline loops: CDR1 LGHDT, CDR2 YNNKEL (reference sequence). CDR3 length: 15 residues. CDR3 DNA sequence: TGTGCCAGCAGCCCCCGGGACAGGGGAAACAATGAGCAGTTCTTC. This translates into CASSPRDRGNNEQFF.

V usage is TRBV28 and J usage is TRBJ1-2; possible D gene TRBD1, 6 bases. There are 17 residues in the CDR3. CDR1 is MDHEN and CDR2 is SYDVKM in the germline V gene. Trimming took 1 base from V and 6 from J, leaving 21 bases between them. CDR3 in amino acids: CASSLSNFAGGANGYTF. As DNA, the CDR3 is TGTGCCAGCAGTTTATCCAACTTTGCGGGGGGCGCGAATGGCTACACCTTC.

This chain connects TRBV19 to TRBJ2-7; a weak D match, TRBD1 (5 bases). Germline V gene lookup returns CDR1 LNHDA and CDR2 SQIVND (reference sequence). V lost 8 bases, J lost 0 bases, and 11 bases lay in between. This CDR3 has 13 amino acids. The CDR3 sequence: CASSDTISYEQYF. In DNA, the CDR3 is TGTGCCAGTTCGGACACCATCTCCTACGAGCAGTACTTC.

The chain employs TRBV2 and TRBJ2-2; D is uncertain. The CDR3 extends over 16 amino acids. The germline V gene has CDR1 SNHLY and CDR2 FYNNEI. V dropped 6 bases and J dropped 0 bases, with 14 bases sitting between them. The CDR3 sequence is CASRGPSGPNTGELFF. The DNA of the CDR3 is TGTGCCAGCAGGGGTCCAAGTGGGCCGAACACCGGGGAGCTGTTTTTT.

This sequence joins TRBV7-8 and TRBJ2-3, with 7 bases lining up with TRBD2. There are 15 residues in the CDR3. Germline V gene lookup returns CDR1 SGHVS and CDR2 FQNEAQ. V lost 5 bases and J lost 3; bases outside the gene matches: 8. CDR3 residues: CASSVLARRTDTQYF. In DNA, the CDR3 is TGTGCCAGCAGCGTACTAGCGAGACGAACAGATACGCAGTATTTT.

This chain uses TRBV5-6 with TRBJ2-3; TRBD2 matches 8 bases. In germline, CDR1 is SGHDT, CDR2 YYEEEE. Trimming removed 0 bases from V and 6 bases from J; junction bases left unmatched: 9. This CDR3 region has 16 residues. CDR3 DNA sequence: TGTGCCAGCAGCTTGGGCCCACCGGGGGGGCGGGATACGCAGTATTTT. As protein: CASSLGPPGGRDTQYF.

V usage is TRBV29-1 and J usage is TRBJ1-3; no definite D call. The CDR3 loop spans 17 amino acids. The germline V gene encodes CDR1 SQVTM and CDR2 ANQGSEA. V was trimmed by 0 bases and J by 3 bases, leaving 18 bases between them. The CDR3 DNA follows: TGCAGCGTTGAAGATCTTCGTGCTAGCACATTTGGAAACACCATATATTTT. It yields the protein CSVEDLRASTFGNTIYF.

The chain's CDR3 is CASSHGWGYTF. Written as DNA, the CDR3 is TGTGCCAGTAGCCACGGTTGGGGCTACACCTTC. The genes are TRBV19 and TRBJ1-2; unclear D gene. Germline V gene sequence: CDR1 LNHDA, CDR2 SQIVND (reference sequence). This CDR3 region has 11 residues. V dropped 6 bases and J dropped 8 bases, with 10 bases sitting between them.

The rearrangement links TRBV4-1 to TRBJ2-1; D possibly corresponds to TRBD1 (6 bases). V lost 0 bases and J 9 bases, leaving 18 bases between the germline ends. The CDR3 has 16 amino acids. CDR1 and CDR2 (germline): MGHRA, YSYEKL. CDR3 sequence (DNA): TGCGCCAGCAGCCAAGAGTTGCAAACGACAGGAGGTGAGCAGTTCTTC. This codes for CASSQELQTTGGEQFF.

The chain carries TRBV28 and TRBJ1-2, with TRBD1 matching over 7 bases. V was clipped by 7 bases and J by 1 base; unmatched bases: 9. The CDR3 is made up of 15 amino acids. Germline CDR1 reads MDHEN; CDR2 reads SYDVKM. CDR3 bases: TGTGCCAGCATCTTAGAGGGACAGCTTAACTATGGCTACACCTTC. It encodes CASILEGQLNYGYTF.